This passage covers 12 T cell receptor beta chains from one sample sequenced in a study of blood T cells in healthy people across ages. The use of a sample-barcoded 5' primer and a J-beta primer mix characterized a second PCR of roughly 6 to 11 cycles. TCRdb processed the 5' RACE reads anew with MiXCR; each CDR3 protein has one entry. This sample has 1,300,000 or so distinct CDR3 sequences, with roughly 64% found just once. The sequenced material came from blood. All receptors come from a man aged 18 to 29 in good health.

V gene TRBV6-2 or TRBV6-3 combines with J gene TRBJ2-1, with D perhaps matching TRBD1 (5 bases). Trimming cost V 10 bases and J 6 bases, with 19 bases left between them. The germline V gene encodes CDR1 MNHEY and CDR2 SVGEGT. There are 14 residues in the CDR3. The CDR3 nucleotides are TGTGCCACCGAAGCTGAAGGGGTGGGCAATGAGCAGTTCTTC. Translated, it gives CATEAEGVGNEQFF.

The rearrangement joins TRBV21-1 to TRBJ1-2; the D call in the table, TRBD1, was not verified against the DNA. TRBV21-1 is given as a pseudogene. The CDR3 consists of 15 residues. The CDR3 sequence: CASSILDRVKYGYTF. The CDR3 bases are TGTGCTAGCAGCATCCTGGACAGGGTGAAGTATGGCTACACCTTC.

The chain combines TRBV4-3 with TRBJ2-7; 9 nucleotides line up with TRBD1. Per the germline V gene, CDR1 is LGHNA and CDR2 is YSLEER. V lost 1 base to trimming and J lost 4 bases; unmatched junction nucleotides: 5. This CDR3 has 15 amino acids. The CDR3: CASSQAPGQGYEQYF. DNA of the CDR3: TGCGCCAGCAGCCAAGCTCCGGGACAGGGTTACGAGCAGTACTTC.

This clonotype has a handful of counts. This chain connects TRBV20-1 to TRBJ1-6, with D hard to call. The CDR3 length is 16 residues. CDR1 is DFQATT and CDR2 is SNEGSKA in the germline V gene (reference sequence). With 2 bases removed from V and 6 bases from J, the gap between germline ends came to 17 bases. CDR3 nucleotides: TGCAGTGCTAGAAGAGAATCGGTCGGTAGTAATTCACCCCTCCACTTT. It yields the protein CSARRESVGSNSPLHF.

The V gene is TRBV12-3 or TRBV12-4, the J gene TRBJ2-6; 8 positions agree with TRBD2. This CDR3 has 16 residues. V was clipped by 3 bases and J by 3 bases; unmatched bases: 4. This CDR3 reads CASSFGRGDGANVLTF. The CDR3 DNA is TGTGCCAGCAGTTTCGGGAGGGGTGATGGGGCCAACGTCCTGACTTTC.

The genes are TRBV28 and TRBJ1-6, with D uncertain. Trimming pared 1 base from V and 3 bases from J, leaving 13 bases between. Germline V lookup: CDR1 MDHEN, CDR2 SYDVKM. This CDR3 is built from 17 residues. The CDR3 loop is CASSLYRETNYNSPLHF. The CDR3 DNA is TGTGCCAGCAGTTTATACCGGGAGACTAACTATAATTCACCCCTCCACTTT.

This clonotype was seen a few times. This chain connects TRBV29-1 to TRBJ2-3; 10 bases line up with TRBD1. J gave up 4 bases and V 4 bases, and 8 bases lay outside the gene matches. The germline CDR1 and CDR2 sequences are SQVTM and ANQGSEA. CDR3 length: 15 amino acids. CDR3 amino acids: CSVGSGQGMADTQYF. The CDR3 bases are TGCAGCGTTGGTTCGGGACAGGGGATGGCAGATACGCAGTATTTT.

Only a few counts were recorded for this clonotype. V and J are TRBV29-1 and TRBJ2-3, with D perhaps matching TRBD2 (6 bases). The CDR3 extends over 14 amino acids. The germline V gene has CDR1 SQVTM and CDR2 ANQGSEA. V was cut by 7 bases and J by 2 bases, with 16 bases left in between. The CDR3 loop is CSAPSEGNTDTQYF. CDR3 in DNA: TGCAGCGCCCCGTCGGAGGGGAACACAGATACGCAGTATTTT.

This clonotype has only a few counts. CDR3 coding DNA: TGCAGTGCTAGATTCGGGACAGGGAACTACGAGCAGTACTTC. This sequence encodes CSARFGTGNYEQYF. The J gene is TRBJ2-7, the V gene TRBV20-1; 9 bases fit TRBD1. Germline V lookup: CDR1 DFQATT, CDR2 SNEGSKA (reference sequence). The CDR3 contains 14 residues. With 2 bases clipped from V and 3 bases from J, the junction kept 5 bases outside the gene matches.

The chain employs TRBV12-3 or TRBV12-4 and TRBJ2-2; either TRBD1 or TRBD2 may fit D (6 bases each). This CDR3 spans 15 amino acids. Trimming shortened V by 8 bases and J by 0 bases, and 13 bases separated the two germline ends. This CDR3 reads CASGGWGPNTGELFF. The CDR3 bases are TGTGCCAGCGGAGGGTGGGGGCCGAACACCGGGGAGCTGTTTTTT.

The V call is TRBV2, the J call TRBJ2-3; D is perhaps TRBD2 (6 bases). The CDR3 sequence is 16 residues long. Germline assignment: CDR1 SNHLY and CDR2 FYNNEI. V lost 2 bases and J lost 0, with 12 bases in between. The CDR3 coding sequence is TGTGCCAGCAGTGAAATTAGCGGAGCTAGCACAGATACGCAGTATTTT. It yields the protein CASSEISGASTDTQYF.

V is TRBV3-1 and J is TRBJ2-7, with TRBD1 matching over 8 bases. Germline CDR1 reads LGHDT; CDR2 reads YNNKEL (reference sequence). J was trimmed by 2 bases and V by 5 bases; bases with no gene match: 11. This CDR3 has 16 residues. The CDR3 bases are TGTGCCAGCAGCGAAGGACAGGGAACAGTAACCTACGAGCAGTACTTC. This gives the protein CASSEGQGTVTYEQYF.